This TCR beta chain was sequenced during a study of blood T cell repertoires in COVID-19 (dated by TCRdb to 2018 to 2021). Background for the entire study: Collaborator samples came from the United States, Italy and Spain and covered acute and convalescent phases of COVID-19. The prospective study material was composed of cDNA or gDNA derived from T cells, B-cell-depleted T cells, or PBMCs. The dataset comprised deeply sampled blood TCRbeta repertoires from subjects exposed to, actively infected with, or recovered from COVID-19. The repertoires were released in a freely available public database meant as a resource for research on the immune response to SARS-CoV-2. Samples came from the ongoing ImmuneRACE study (first 160 participants) plus 1,254 subjects from 6 global collaborators. The sample metadata nearly always contained a de-identified subject ID, COVID-19 status, age in years and sex. Where available, HLA class I and class II types were taken from metadata supplied by the sample provider and were not determined by assay-based typing.

The immunoSEQ Assay, a bias-controlled multiplex PCR, was used to amplify TCRbeta CDR3 regions from genomic DNA. The paper's processing steps were these. The number of nucleated cells in each sample was estimated from the amplification of reference gene primers within the assay. To quantify the absolute abundance of each unique TCRbeta CDR3 rearrangement, sequence reads were collapsed and filtered. For each sample, productive Simpson clonality was calculated as the square root of Simpson's diversity index across productive rearrangements. What TCRdb holds here is the immuneACCESS table cut down to in-frame rearrangements. Part of the clones is not present; checked against another copy, under half of the missing clones reflect an unresolved V gene, and the others are unexplained. The V and J calls and clone size come from that table; D and trimming were worked out from the DNA. Here the sample has about 270,000 clones; just over 90% occur a single time. Of the sample, approximately 2.4% falls within the top ten clones.

From the germline V gene, CDR1 is SGHVS and CDR2 is FQNEAQ. The CDR3 measures 15 amino acids from cysteine to phenylalanine. Left in the record is the CDR3 DNA by itself, 45 bases read in frame from the first base. Trimming removed 1 base from V and 0 bases from J; the gene matches leave 2 bases unexplained. Participants in the prospective study were aged about 18 to 100 years, lived in about two dozen United States geographic areas, and enrolled through a virtual design. Cohort assignment in the prospective study relied on participant-reported clinical history from a screening survey and a study questionnaire. In the prospective study, mobile phlebotomists collected whole blood, serum and a nasopharyngeal or oropharyngeal swab from each participant. Prospective study participants could optionally give additional blood draws and questionnaires over an approximately two-month period. Before DNA extraction, prospective study blood samples were shipped either frozen or at room temperature.

With regard to this clone: The clone's antigen remains unknown. The sample holds no much larger clone one base away, and base qualities are not on file.

Summary of the overall study and its limitations: The amount of clinical and demographic metadata varied by source and participant and was provided uncurated.

The sequence came from a woman in her thirties or forties with acute COVID-19. The chain employs TRBV7-8 and TRBJ1-2; the junction holds 7 bases that match TRBD1. Specimen: PBMCs or T cells enriched from blood (not recorded which). Here the CDR3 is given as CASSLGDSTNYGYTF. The nucleotide sequence is TGTGCCAGCAGCTTAGGGGACAGCACTAACTATGGCTACACCTTC.